The TCR beta chain described here comes from a study of liver allograft versus peripheral blood T cells. Turning to the study itself: Recipients' peripheral blood T cell receptor repertoires were compared with those in transplanted livers.

General study results and limits: In liver allografts, T cell receptor repertoires reportedly differed from the repertoires found in peripheral blood.

By its share, this clonotype is medium-sized (0.01 to 0.1%). Antigen specificity is unknown. TCRdb reprocessed the reads with MiXCR, giving one entry per CDR3 protein. The top ten clones hold roughly 1.1% of a sample with roughly 10,000 distinct CDR3 sequences, approximately 18% of them seen once. This sequence was found in a human patient who had a liver transplant. Some T cells may be provided by the graft donor.

The CDR3 nucleotides are TGTGCCAGCAGACGGGACAGGGGGGAAATTTACGAGCAGTACTTC. As protein: CASRRDRGEIYEQYF. This chain connects TRBV6-5 to TRBJ2-7; 11 bases are a match to TRBD1. The CDR3 spans 15 residues. Germline CDR1 MNHEY, CDR2 SVGAGI. V was pared by 6 bases and J by 4 bases, with 8 bases of the junction left unmatched.